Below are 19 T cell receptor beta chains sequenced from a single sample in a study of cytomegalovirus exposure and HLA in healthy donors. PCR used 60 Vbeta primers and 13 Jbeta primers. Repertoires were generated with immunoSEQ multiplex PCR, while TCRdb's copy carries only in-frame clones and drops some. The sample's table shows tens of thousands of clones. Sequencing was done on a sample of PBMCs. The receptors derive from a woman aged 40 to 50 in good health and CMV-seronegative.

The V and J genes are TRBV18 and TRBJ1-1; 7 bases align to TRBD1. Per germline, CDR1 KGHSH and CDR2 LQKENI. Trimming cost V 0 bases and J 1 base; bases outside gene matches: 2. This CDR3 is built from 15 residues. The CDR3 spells CASSPPGQTNTEAFF. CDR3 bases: TGTGCCAGCTCACCACCGGGACAGACGAACACTGAAGCTTTCTTT.

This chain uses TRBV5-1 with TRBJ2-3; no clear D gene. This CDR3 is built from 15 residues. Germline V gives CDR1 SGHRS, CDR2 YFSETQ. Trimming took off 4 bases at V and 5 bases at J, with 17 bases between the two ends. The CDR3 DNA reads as TGCGCCAGCAGCCCGAGGTATTCGACTGAAGATACGCAGTATTTT. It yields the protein CASSPRYSTEDTQYF.

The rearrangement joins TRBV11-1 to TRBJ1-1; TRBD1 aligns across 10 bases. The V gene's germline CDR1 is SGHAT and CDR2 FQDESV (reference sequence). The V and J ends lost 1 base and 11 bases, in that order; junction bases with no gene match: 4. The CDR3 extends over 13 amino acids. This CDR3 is CASSLGTGGEAFF. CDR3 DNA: TGTGCCAGCAGCTTAGGGACAGGGGGAGAGGCTTTCTTT.

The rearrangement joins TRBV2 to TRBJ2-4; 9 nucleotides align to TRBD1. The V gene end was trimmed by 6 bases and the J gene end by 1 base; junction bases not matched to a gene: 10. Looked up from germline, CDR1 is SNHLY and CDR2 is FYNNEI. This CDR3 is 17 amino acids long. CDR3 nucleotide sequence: TGTGCCAGCAGGGCACTACAGGGGGCAATGGCCAAAAACATTCAGTACTTC. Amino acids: CASRALQGAMAKNIQYF.

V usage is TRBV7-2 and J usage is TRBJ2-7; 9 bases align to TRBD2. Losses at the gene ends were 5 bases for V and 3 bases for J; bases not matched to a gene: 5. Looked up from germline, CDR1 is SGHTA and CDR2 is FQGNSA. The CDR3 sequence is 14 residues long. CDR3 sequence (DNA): TGTGCCAGCAGCCAACAGACTAGCGGCTACGAGCAGTACTTC. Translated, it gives CASSQQTSGYEQYF.

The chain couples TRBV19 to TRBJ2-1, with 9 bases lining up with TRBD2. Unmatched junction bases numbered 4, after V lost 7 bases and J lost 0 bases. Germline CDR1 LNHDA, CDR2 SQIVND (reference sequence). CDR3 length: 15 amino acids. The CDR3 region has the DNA TGTGCCAGTACCCTAGCGGGGAGCTCCTACAATGAGCAGTTCTTC. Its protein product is CASTLAGSSYNEQFF.

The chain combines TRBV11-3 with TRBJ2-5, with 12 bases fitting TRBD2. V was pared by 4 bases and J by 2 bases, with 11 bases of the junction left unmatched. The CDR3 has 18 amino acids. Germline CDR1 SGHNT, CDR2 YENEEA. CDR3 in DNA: TGTGCCAGCAGCTCCAGACTAGCGGGAGCGGAAGGGCAAGAGACCCAGTACTTC. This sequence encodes CASSSRLAGAEGQETQYF. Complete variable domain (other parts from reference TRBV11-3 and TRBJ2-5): EAGVVQSPRYKIIEKKQPVAFWCNPISGHNTLYWYLQNLGQGPELLIRYENEEAVDDSQLPKDRFSAERLKGVDSTLKIQPAELGDSAVYLCASSSRLAGAEGQETQYFGPGTRLLVL.

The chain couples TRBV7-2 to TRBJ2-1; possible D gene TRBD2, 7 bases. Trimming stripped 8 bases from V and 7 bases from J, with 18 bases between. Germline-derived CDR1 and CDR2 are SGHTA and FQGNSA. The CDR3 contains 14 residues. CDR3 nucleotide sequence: TGTGCCAGCTGTCAAGGTGGGGGGGCGAATGAGCAGTTCTTC. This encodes CASCQGGGANEQFF.

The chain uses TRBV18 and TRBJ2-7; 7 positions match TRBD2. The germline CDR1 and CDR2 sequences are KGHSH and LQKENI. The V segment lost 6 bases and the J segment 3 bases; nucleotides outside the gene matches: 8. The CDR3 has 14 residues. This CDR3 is CASSLSGGDYEQYF. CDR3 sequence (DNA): TGTGCCAGCTCCCTTTCGGGGGGTGACTACGAGCAGTACTTC.

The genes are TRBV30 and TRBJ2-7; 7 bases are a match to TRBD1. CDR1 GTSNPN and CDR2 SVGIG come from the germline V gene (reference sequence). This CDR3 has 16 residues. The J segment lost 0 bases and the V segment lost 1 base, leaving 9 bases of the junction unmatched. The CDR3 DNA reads TGTGCCTGGAGTGGACGAACGGGACAGAGCTCCTACGAGCAGTACTTC. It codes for CAWSGRTGQSSYEQYF.

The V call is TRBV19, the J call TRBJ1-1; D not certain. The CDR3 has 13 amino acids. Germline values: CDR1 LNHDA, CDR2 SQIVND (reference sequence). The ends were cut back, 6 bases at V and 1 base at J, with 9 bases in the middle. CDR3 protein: CASRFRENTEAFF. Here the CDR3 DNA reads TGTGCCAGTAGATTCCGGGAGAACACTGAAGCTTTCTTT.

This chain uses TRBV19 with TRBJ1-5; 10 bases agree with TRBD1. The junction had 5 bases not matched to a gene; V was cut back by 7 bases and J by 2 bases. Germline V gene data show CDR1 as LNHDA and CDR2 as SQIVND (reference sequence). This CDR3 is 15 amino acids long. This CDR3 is CASTGTGVGNQPQHF. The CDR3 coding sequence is TGTGCCAGTACCGGGACAGGGGTTGGCAATCAGCCCCAGCATTTT.

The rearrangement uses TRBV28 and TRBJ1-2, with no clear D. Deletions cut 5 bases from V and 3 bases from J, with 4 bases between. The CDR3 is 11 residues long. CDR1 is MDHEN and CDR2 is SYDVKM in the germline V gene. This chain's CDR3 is CASSPDYGYTF. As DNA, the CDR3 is TGTGCCAGCAGTCCGGACTATGGCTACACCTTC.

The CDR3 loop reads CASSLGGGRFTGELFF. The CDR3 DNA reads as TGCGCCAGCAGCTTGGGCGGCGGGAGGTTCACCGGGGAGCTGTTTTTT. V gene TRBV5-1 combines with J gene TRBJ2-2, with 8 bases identical to TRBD2. CDR1 is SGHRS and CDR2 is YFSETQ in the germline V gene. CDR3 length: 16 residues. V was pared by 0 bases and J by 4 bases, with 5 bases of the junction left unmatched.

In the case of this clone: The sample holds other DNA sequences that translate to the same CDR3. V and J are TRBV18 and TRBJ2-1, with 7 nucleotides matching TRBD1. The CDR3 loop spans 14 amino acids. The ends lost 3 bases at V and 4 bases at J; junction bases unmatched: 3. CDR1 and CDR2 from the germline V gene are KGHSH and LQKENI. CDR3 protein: CASSPGTDYNEQFF. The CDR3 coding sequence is TGTGCCAGCTCACCGGGGACAGATTACAATGAGCAGTTCTTC.

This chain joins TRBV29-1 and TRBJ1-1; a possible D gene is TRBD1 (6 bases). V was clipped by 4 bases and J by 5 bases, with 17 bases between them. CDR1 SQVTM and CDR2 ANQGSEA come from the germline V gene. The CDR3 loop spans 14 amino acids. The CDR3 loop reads CSVVMWGQETEAFF. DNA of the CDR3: TGCAGCGTTGTGATGTGGGGGCAAGAGACTGAAGCTTTCTTT.

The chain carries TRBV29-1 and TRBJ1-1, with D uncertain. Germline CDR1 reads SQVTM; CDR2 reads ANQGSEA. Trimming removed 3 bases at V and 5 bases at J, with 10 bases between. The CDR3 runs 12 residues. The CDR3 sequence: CSVEPRGTEAFF. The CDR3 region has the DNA TGCAGCGTTGAGCCTCGGGGAACTGAAGCTTTCTTT.

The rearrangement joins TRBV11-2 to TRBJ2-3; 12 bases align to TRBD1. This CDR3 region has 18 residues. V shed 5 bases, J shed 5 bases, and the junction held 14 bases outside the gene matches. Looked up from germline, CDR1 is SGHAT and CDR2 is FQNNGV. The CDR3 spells CASSPPFAGTGGIDTQYF. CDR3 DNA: TGTGCCAGCAGCCCACCTTTCGCCGGGACAGGGGGCATAGATACGCAGTATTTT.

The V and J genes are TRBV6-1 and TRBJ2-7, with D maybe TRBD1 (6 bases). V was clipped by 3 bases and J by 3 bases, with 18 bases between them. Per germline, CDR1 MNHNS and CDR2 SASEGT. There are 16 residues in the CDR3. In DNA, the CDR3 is TGTGCCAGCAGTGACCCTTTTTGGGACATAGTCTACGAGCAGTACTTC. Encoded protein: CASSDPFWDIVYEQYF.